This T cell receptor (beta chain) was identified during a study of shared clonotypes between healthy human individuals. Germline V gene data show CDR1 as SGHRS and CDR2 as YFSETQ. This CDR3 is built from 16 residues. V gave up 2 bases and J gave up 2 bases, with 14 bases separating them. Study-wide findings and caveats: Of the naive CD4 clonotypes, around 4.8% were shared across a handful of donors.

All the donors were Caucasian adults who lived in Nashville, Tennessee. The split of CD4+ cells yielded CD45RA+ naive and CD45RA-negative memory subsets. The deep-level immunoSEQ assay was used. Generated by immunoSEQ multiplex PCR, the TCRdb table keeps only in-frame clones and is missing some. The sample consists of about 1.1 million clones, 70% to 80% of them appearing once. A note on this clone: What it binds is unknown.

The V gene is TRBV5-1, the J gene TRBJ2-1; D is possibly TRBD1 (5 bases). The sequenced sample was memory CD4+ T cells from PBMCs. The subset here: CD45RA-negative fraction. The receptor was isolated from a man younger than 30 in good health. Some clones in this sample may be carry-over from other donors' samples. The CDR3 DNA is TGCGCCAGCAGCTTCCTGGACCAGGGCACCTACAATGAGCAGTTCTTC. Amino acids: CASSFLDQGTYNEQFF.